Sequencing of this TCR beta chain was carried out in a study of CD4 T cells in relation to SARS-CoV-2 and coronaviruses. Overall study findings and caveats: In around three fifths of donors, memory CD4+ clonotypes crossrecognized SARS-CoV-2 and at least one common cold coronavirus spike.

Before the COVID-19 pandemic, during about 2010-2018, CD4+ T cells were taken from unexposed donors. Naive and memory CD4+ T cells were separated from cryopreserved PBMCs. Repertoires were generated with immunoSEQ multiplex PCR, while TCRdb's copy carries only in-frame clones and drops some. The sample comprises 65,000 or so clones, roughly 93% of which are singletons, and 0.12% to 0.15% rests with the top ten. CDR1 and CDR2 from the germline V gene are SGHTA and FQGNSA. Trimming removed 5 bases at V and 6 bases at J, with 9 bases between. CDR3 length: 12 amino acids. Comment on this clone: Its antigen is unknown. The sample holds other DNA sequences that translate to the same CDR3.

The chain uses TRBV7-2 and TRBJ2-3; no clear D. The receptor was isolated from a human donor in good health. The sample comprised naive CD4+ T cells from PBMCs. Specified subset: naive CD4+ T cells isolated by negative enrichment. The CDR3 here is CASSLSGDTQYF. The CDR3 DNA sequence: TGTGCCAGCAGCCTAAGTGGGGATACGCAGTATTTT.